A selection of T cell receptor beta chains follows, all from one sample in a study of cytomegalovirus exposure and HLA in healthy donors. Some clones are missing from TCRdb's copy, which holds only in-frame ones; the method was immunoSEQ multiplex PCR. Of roughly 73,000 clones listed, about 93% are singletons. The sequenced sample consisted of PBMCs. These receptors all stem from a man in his late teens or twenties in good health and CMV-seropositive. Each CDR3 is given with its conserved first and last residue. A D gene is named only where the DNA matches it firmly. Size tells how often a clone was seen (once, few, many) or the class of an expanded clone, and some rows leave it out.

J gene	V gene	clone size	D gene	CDR3 length	CDR3 DNA	CDR3 protein
TRBJ2-5	TRBV28	once	NA	16	TGTGCCAGCAGTACCTCCTCACTAGCATACCAAGAGACCCAGTACTTC	CASSTSSLAYQETQYF
TRBJ1-2	TRBV30	NA	NA	11	TGTGCCTGGAGTGTCCTCTATGGCTACACCTTC	CAWSVLYGYTF
TRBJ2-1	TRBV27	NA	TRBD2	18	TGTGCCAGCAGTTCTTTCCCCCGTAGCGGGAGAGGGGACAATGAGCAGTTCTTC	CASSSFPRSGRGDNEQFF
TRBJ2-3	TRBV27	NA	TRBD2	18	TGTGCCAGCAGTTTAAGACTGCTAGCGGGAGTTAAAGTACATACGCAGTATTTT	CASSLRLLAGVKVHTQYF
TRBJ1-1	TRBV28	NA	NA	14	TGTGCCAGCAGCCCTACAGGGCCGTGGACTGAAGCTTTCTTT	CASSPTGPWTEAFF
TRBJ2-1	TRBV27	NA	TRBD2	14	TGTGCCAGCAGTACTAGCGCGTCCTACAATGAGCAGTTCTTC	CASSTSASYNEQFF
TRBJ2-5	TRBV9	NA	TRBD2	17	TGTGCCAGCAGCGTAGGAGCCAGCGGGAGGGTAGCAGAGACCCAGTACTTC	CASSVGASGRVAETQYF
TRBJ1-1	TRBV11-2	NA	NA	12	TGTGCCAGCAGCACAGGGTTTGGGGACGCTTTCTTT	CASSTGFGDAFF
TRBJ1-1	TRBV10-3	NA	NA	14	TGTGCCATCAGTGAGTTTATAGGGAGCCCTGAAGCTTTCTTT	CAISEFIGSPEAFF
TRBJ1-1	TRBV9	NA	TRBD1	13	TGTGCCAGCAGCGGGACAGGTGCACGGGGGACTTTCTTT	CASSGTGARGTFF
TRBJ2-5	TRBV12-2	NA	NA	18	TGTGCAAGTCGCTTAGCGACAGGGAATAGCGGGAGGAAAGAGACCCAGTACTTC	CASRLATGNSGRKETQYF
TRBJ2-7	TRBV6-1	NA	TRBD1	15	TGTGCCAGCACCCCAATAGGGCTATCTCCAGGGGGGCAGTACTTC	CASTPIGLSPGGQYF
TRBJ2-1	TRBV29-1	NA	NA	12	TGCAGCGTTTTGGCAGGGGCAAATGAGCAGTTCTTC	CSVLAGANEQFF
TRBJ2-5	TRBV6-5	once	NA	14	TGTGCCAGCAGGCCCACAGGGAGAGGAGAGACCCAGTACTTC	CASRPTGRGETQYF
TRBJ2-3	TRBV28	NA	NA	14	TGTGCCAGCAGTCCTTCCTTTCAGAAAGATACGCAGTATTTT	CASSPSFQKDTQYF
TRBJ2-7	TRBV2	NA	NA	13	TGTGCCAGCAGACCGACAGACAGCTACGAGCAGTACTTC	CASRPTDSYEQYF
TRBJ2-1	TRBV4-1	NA	TRBD1	16	TGCGCCAGCAGCCAAGAGTGGGAGACAGGGGCGAATGAGCAGTTCTTC	CASSQEWETGANEQFF
TRBJ1-5	TRBV27	NA	NA	13	TGTGCCAGCAGTTTCGGGGTTAATCAGCCCCAGCATTTT	CASSFGVNQPQHF
TRBJ2-1	TRBV7-9	NA	TRBD2	14	TGTGCCAGCAGCTCCGCGGGACTACGGAATGAGCAGTTCTTC	CASSSAGLRNEQFF
TRBJ1-1	TRBV7-3	NA	TRBD1	13	TGTGCCAGCAGCTCGACAGGGGCGAGGGAAGCTTTCTTT	CASSSTGAREAFF
TRBJ2-2	TRBV30	NA	TRBD2	16	TGTGCCTGGAGTCCTAGCGGGAGTAGGGACACCGGGGAGCTGTTTTTT	CAWSPSGSRDTGELFF
TRBJ1-1	TRBV28	NA	NA	14	TGTGCCAGCAGTTCCCTCGCGTTACCTCAGGGAGCTTTCTTT	CASSSLALPQGAFF
TRBJ2-5	TRBV12-5	NA	TRBD1	17	TGTGCTAGTGGTTTGGGCGCGACAGGGGACTCCGGTGAGACCCAGTACTTC	CASGLGATGDSGETQYF
TRBJ2-7	TRBV19	NA	TRBD2	15	TGTGCCAGTAGTCCCCGACTAGCGGGAGCCCACGAGCAGTACTTC	CASSPRLAGAHEQYF
TRBJ2-1	TRBV29-1	NA	TRBD1	14	TGCAGCGTTCGGGACAGTACCTTGATCGGTGAGCAGTTCTTC	CSVRDSTLIGEQFF
TRBJ2-7	TRBV7-9	NA	NA	15	TGTGCCAGCAGCTCCACAGGGTCAGTCTACTACGAGCAGTACTTC	CASSSTGSVYYEQYF
TRBJ2-7	TRBV14	once	TRBD1	15	TGTGCCAGCAGCCAAATCGGGACAGCCACCCACGAGCAGTACTTC	CASSQIGTATHEQYF
TRBJ2-7	TRBV5-4	NA	NA	14	TGTGCCAGCAGCTTGTTTCAGGGTACGAGCGAGCAGTACTTC	CASSLFQGTSEQYF
TRBJ2-7	TRBV29-1	NA	NA	12	TGCAGCGTCTCGGCCGGCGGCTACGAGCAGTACTTC	CSVSAGGYEQYF
TRBJ2-1	TRBV27	NA	TRBD2	17	TGTGCCAGCAGTCCCTCTAGCGGGTGGGCCTTATACAATGAGCAGTTCTTC	CASSPSSGWALYNEQFF
TRBJ2-1	TRBV10-2	NA	NA	14	TGCGCCAGCAGCTTATCTGGGAGGCCGGGTGAGCAGTTCTTC	CASSLSGRPGEQFF
TRBJ2-1	TRBV5-1	NA	TRBD2	15	TGCGCCAGCAGCTTGGGTAGCGGGAGCTGGAATGAGCAGTTCTTC	CASSLGSGSWNEQFF
TRBJ2-3	TRBV10-3	NA	NA	17	TGTGCCATCAGTGAGTCGACGGTAGCGGCTAGCACAGATACGCAGTATTTT	CAISESTVAASTDTQYF
TRBJ2-6	TRBV27	NA	NA	18	TGTGCCAGCAGCCTACTGACTCGATCCGGACTTCGGGCCAACGTCCTGACTTTC	CASSLLTRSGLRANVLTF
TRBJ1-4	TRBV19	NA	NA	16	TGTGCCAGTAGTCACCCCAGGGGTCAAACTAATGAAAAACTGTTTTTT	CASSHPRGQTNEKLFF
TRBJ1-2	TRBV7-9	NA	NA	12	TGTGCCAGCAGCTTCCCTTCAGATGGCTACACCTTC	CASSFPSDGYTF
TRBJ1-2	TRBV7-2	NA	TRBD1	15	TGTGCCAGCAGCCTCCGACAGGGGTTACGCTATGGCTACACCTTC	CASSLRQGLRYGYTF
TRBJ2-2	TRBV5-1	NA	NA	14	TGCGCCAGCAGCTTGGGTTACGGTGACGGGGAGCTGTTTTTT	CASSLGYGDGELFF
TRBJ2-7	TRBV11-2	NA	TRBD2	19	TGTGCCAGCAGCTTATCCCCCACTAGCGCCACCACAAATTCCTACGAGCAGTACTTC	CASSLSPTSATTNSYEQYF
TRBJ2-2	TRBV21-1	NA	NA	19	TGTGCCAGCAGCAAACTTGGGCTAGCGGGAGATGGAACCACCGGGGAGCTGTTTTTT	CASSKLGLAGDGTTGELFF
TRBJ2-5	TRBV7-9	NA	NA	14	TGTGCCAGCAGCTTAGTAAGCACCTGGGAGACCCAGTACTTC	CASSLVSTWETQYF
TRBJ2-2	TRBV2	NA	NA	17	TGTGCCAGCAGTCCAAGCTCAGCGCCTGCGAACACCGGGGAGCTGTTTTTT	CASSPSSAPANTGELFF
TRBJ2-1	TRBV7-3	NA	TRBD2	15	TGTGCCAGCAGCTTAACGGGCGGGAGTAGGGATGAGCAGTTCTTC	CASSLTGGSRDEQFF
TRBJ2-7	TRBV20-1	NA	NA	11	TGCAGTGCTAGAAGGGGCTACGAGCAGTACTTC	CSARRGYEQYF
TRBJ1-4	TRBV7-9	NA	NA	15	TGTGCCAGCAGCCGGGATGTTCGCCATAATGAAAAACTGTTTTTT	CASSRDVRHNEKLFF
TRBJ2-5	TRBV28	once	TRBD1	15	TGTGCCAGCAGCGACCTCGGGACAGATAAAGAGACCCAGTACTTC	CASSDLGTDKETQYF
TRBJ2-2	TRBV5-4	NA	TRBD1	14	TGTGCCAGCAGCTTACGACAGGGTCGCGGGGAGCTGTTTTTT	CASSLRQGRGELFF
TRBJ2-5	TRBV29-1	NA	TRBD1	12	TGCAGCGTCCCAGGGGGCGGAGAGACCCAGTACTTC	CSVPGGGETQYF
TRBJ2-2	TRBV27	NA	NA	14	TGTGCCAGCAGTTTCGGCGGTGGCACCGGGGAGCTGTTTTTT	CASSFGGGTGELFF
TRBJ1-5	TRBV27	NA	TRBD1	16	TGTGCCAGCAGTGGTTCCCGGACAGGGAACGGTCAGCCCCAGCATTTT	CASSGSRTGNGQPQHF
TRBJ2-2	TRBV27	NA	NA	18	TGTGCCAGCAGTTTTAGTTATCCAGGCCCTACGAACACCGGGGAGCTGTTTTTT	CASSFSYPGPTNTGELFF
TRBJ2-3	TRBV23-1	NA	TRBD2	16	TGCGCCAGCAGTCAAAATAGCGGGAGAGGCACAGATACGCAGTATTTT	CASSQNSGRGTDTQYF
TRBJ2-3	TRBV25-1	NA	TRBD2	15	TGTGCCAGCAGTGACACTAGCGGTTTCACAGATACGCAGTATTTT	CASSDTSGFTDTQYF